These 32 T cell receptor beta chains were all obtained from the same sample, sequenced in a study of graft-versus-host responses after intestinal transplantation. Sequencing was performed with immunoSEQ multiplex PCR; in TCRdb, only in-frame clones are kept and a portion is missing. Altogether 35,000 to 55,000 clones are present, just under 95% being singletons, with the ten largest covering 5.9%. The sample was PBMCs, taken around 800 days after a first intestinal transplant, on the day of a second. The source of these receptors is a human patient who received an intestinal transplant, so some T cells may come from the graft donor.

CDR3 sequence: CASSPGRVITFNTEAFF. The CDR3 DNA sequence: TGTGCCAGCTCACCGGGGCGGGTGATCACATTTAACACTGAAGCTTTCTTT. The rearrangement joins TRBV18 to TRBJ1-1, with D maybe TRBD1 (5 bases). Per the germline V gene, CDR1 is KGHSH and CDR2 is LQKENI. This CDR3 has 17 amino acids. The germline V and J ends were trimmed by 3 bases and 2 bases, with 19 bases remaining between them.

J is TRBJ2-3 and V is TRBV9; D is undetermined. Germline V gives CDR1 SGDLS, CDR2 YYNGEE. The CDR3 length is 15 residues. Trimming removed 3 bases from V and 4 bases from J, with 15 bases in between. CDR3: CASSGASSRPDTQYF. CDR3 nucleotide sequence: TGTGCCAGCAGCGGCGCCAGTTCACGTCCAGATACGCAGTATTTT. Supplemented by reference TRBV9 and TRBJ2-3, the full variable domain reads DSGVTQTPKHLITATGQRVTLRCSPRSGDLSVYWYQQSLDQGLQFLIQYYNGEERAKGNILERFSAQQFPDLHSELNLSSLELGDSALYFCASSGASSRPDTQYFGPGTRLTVL.

This rearrangement joins TRBV29-1 to TRBJ1-5; tentatively, D is TRBD1 (5 bases). Germline V lookup: CDR1 SQVTM, CDR2 ANQGSEA. CDR3 size: 12 residues. Trimming took off 4 bases at V and 3 bases at J, with 7 bases between the two ends. The CDR3: CSVGQLNQPQHF. CDR3 DNA sequence: TGCAGCGTTGGACAGCTCAATCAGCCCCAGCATTTT.

In regard to this clone: The same CDR3 can be traced to other DNA sequences in this sample. The rearrangement joins TRBV19 to TRBJ2-7, with unresolved D. V was shortened by 2 bases and J by 0 bases, with 8 bases between the two germline ends. Germline CDR1 is LNHDA and CDR2 is SQIVND (reference sequence). The CDR3 has 14 amino acids. The CDR3 DNA reads TGTGCCAGTAGTATACAAGGGTCCTCCTACGAGCAGTACTTC. Protein product: CASSIQGSSYEQYF.

The chain has TRBV5-1 and TRBJ2-1; 8 bases map to TRBD2. After removal of 2 bases from V and 4 bases from J, the junction contained 5 bases not matched to a gene. Germline CDR1 reads SGHRS; CDR2 reads YFSETQ. This CDR3 has 15 amino acids. CDR3 in amino acids: CASSLGGLVYNEQFF. CDR3 DNA sequence: TGCGCCAGCAGCTTAGGGGGACTAGTGTACAATGAGCAGTTCTTC.

This clone has just one count. The chain recombines TRBV2 with TRBJ1-1; no clear D gene. The V gene lost 3 bases and the J gene lost 6 bases, with 11 bases spanning the gap. The CDR3 sequence is 13 residues long. Germline loops: CDR1 SNHLY, CDR2 FYNNEI. The CDR3 sequence: CASSDGEFAEAFF. CDR3 in DNA: TGTGCCAGCAGTGACGGGGAGTTCGCTGAAGCTTTCTTT.

The chain links TRBV7-9 to TRBJ2-1; D unclear. Deletions cut 5 bases from V and 8 bases from J, with 22 bases between. The CDR3 totals 16 residues. The germline CDR1 and CDR2 sequences are SEHNR and FQNEAQ (reference sequence). The CDR3 DNA is TGTGCCAGCAGCCCAATGCAGGAAAACACTAACGATGAGCAGTTCTTC. Translated: CASSPMQENTNDEQFF.

The genes are TRBV5-1 and TRBJ1-1; 10 nucleotides line up with TRBD1. The CDR3 totals 14 residues. The germline V gene encodes CDR1 SGHRS and CDR2 YFSETQ. The junction had 4 bases not matched to a gene; V was cut back by 2 bases and J by 6 bases. CDR3 in DNA: TGCGCCAGCAGCTTAGGACAGGGGGTTTCTGAAGCTTTCTTT. Its protein is CASSLGQGVSEAFF.

The chain carries TRBV4-1 and TRBJ2-5; 15 bases match TRBD2. The length of the CDR3 is 17 residues. Germline CDR1 is MGHRA and CDR2 is YSYEKL. With 0 bases clipped from V and 7 bases from J, the junction kept 6 bases outside the gene matches. CDR3 DNA: TGCGCCAGCAGCCAAGAGGGACTAGCGGGAGGAATTGGGACCCAGTACTTC. Protein product: CASSQEGLAGGIGTQYF.

The chain carries TRBV28 and TRBJ1-1, with TRBD1 as a possible D gene (6 bases). Germline V CDR1 and CDR2: MDHEN, SYDVKM. The CDR3 is made up of 16 amino acids. The ends were cut back, 3 bases at V and 0 bases at J, with 14 bases in the middle. The CDR3 coding sequence is TGTGCCAGCAGTTTTGGTGACAGGAACCTGAACACTGAAGCTTTCTTT. This sequence encodes CASSFGDRNLNTEAFF.

This rearrangement joins TRBV30 to TRBJ2-1; D possibly matches TRBD1 or TRBD2 (5 bases each). The CDR3 is made up of 12 amino acids. Looked up from germline, CDR1 is GTSNPN and CDR2 is SVGIG (reference sequence). V dropped 2 bases and J dropped 7 bases, with 9 bases sitting between them. DNA for the CDR3: TGTGCCTGGAGTTTCGAGGGGAATGAGCAGTTCTTC. The encoded protein is CAWSFEGNEQFF.

This chain connects TRBV10-1 to TRBJ1-1; D call uncertain. V was trimmed by 1 base and J by 0 bases, leaving 3 bases between them. CDR1 is WNHNN and CDR2 is SYGVQD in the germline V gene (reference sequence). This CDR3 is 13 amino acids long. The CDR3 region is CASSELMNTEAFF. CDR3 DNA sequence: TGCGCCAGCAGTGAGTTAATGAACACTGAAGCTTTCTTT.

For this clone: A junction end diverges from the germline sequence, so it may reflect a read error. This chain connects TRBV5-6 to TRBJ2-7; TRBD2 matches at 7 bases. The CDR3 has 13 amino acids. Germline lookup yields CDR1 SGHDT and CDR2 YYEEEE. The CDR3 DNA reads TGTGCCGGCAGCTCCGGTTGGGGGGGCGAGCAGTACTTC. This gives the protein CAGSSGWGGEQYF.

This chain joins TRBV29-1 and TRBJ2-2; no clear D. V lost 6 bases and J 4 bases, leaving 9 bases between the germline ends. CDR1 and CDR2 (germline): SQVTM, ANQGSEA. The length of the CDR3 is 12 residues. This CDR3 reads CSVRGPTGELFF. The CDR3 nucleotides are TGCAGCGTCCGTGGGCCCACCGGGGAGCTGTTTTTT.

The gene calls are TRBV5-8 and TRBJ1-5; D might be TRBD1 (6 bases). CDR1 is SGHTS, CDR2 YDEGEE, per germline. The ends were cut back, 2 bases at V and 7 bases at J, with 10 bases in the middle. This CDR3 has 13 residues. The CDR3, as DNA: TGTGCCAGCAGCTTATACAGGGAACAGCCCCAGCATTTT. Translation: CASSLYREQPQHF.

V gene TRBV11-2 combines with J gene TRBJ2-3; 8 nucleotides align to TRBD2. The CDR3 covers 18 residues. Germline V gives CDR1 SGHAT, CDR2 FQNNGV. V lost 2 bases to trimming and J lost 0 bases; unmatched junction nucleotides: 10. CDR3 sequence reads: CASSLRYPSGLSTDTQYF. As DNA, the CDR3 is TGTGCCAGCAGCTTAAGATACCCTAGCGGGTTGAGCACAGATACGCAGTATTTT.

V usage is TRBV5-1 and J usage is TRBJ2-3; TRBD2 is a possible D gene (6 bases). This CDR3 has 13 amino acids. Trimming left V 3 bases short and J 11 bases short, with 16 bases between. Germline CDR1 SGHRS, CDR2 YFSETQ. In DNA, the CDR3 is TGCGCCAGCAGCTCCCGGGACTCCTCACAGCAGTATTTT. It specifies CASSSRDSSQQYF.

The J gene is TRBJ1-3, the V gene TRBV6-6; D may be TRBD1 (6 bases). The V end was cut by 2 bases, the J end by 4 bases, with 9 bases between. The CDR3 loop spans 14 amino acids. Germline CDR1 and CDR2: MNHNY and SVGAGI (reference sequence). The DNA of the CDR3 is TGTGCCAGCAGTTACCTGGGACAAGGAAACACCATATATTTT. Translated, it gives CASSYLGQGNTIYF.

The rearrangement joins TRBV6-5 to TRBJ2-3; D gene ambiguous. Trimming cost V 4 bases and J 6 bases, with 14 bases left between them. Germline V gene lookup returns CDR1 MNHEY and CDR2 SVGAGI. This CDR3 region has 14 residues. CDR3 nucleotide sequence: TGTGCCAGCAGTTTAGTCTTGCCTTTCGATACGCAGTATTTT. Its protein is CASSLVLPFDTQYF.

The genes are TRBV4-2 and TRBJ2-4; D is perhaps TRBD1 (5 bases). Trimming removed 0 bases at V and 8 bases at J, with 17 bases between. The CDR3 sequence is 16 residues long. Per the germline V gene, CDR1 is LGHNA and CDR2 is YNFKEQ. CDR3 DNA sequence: TGTGCCAGCAGCCAAGAGGTCCAGGGCCCTCTCGACATTCAGTACTTC. Amino acid sequence: CASSQEVQGPLDIQYF.

This sequence joins TRBV5-1 and TRBJ2-2; TRBD2 matches 11 bases. This CDR3 has 16 residues. Germline lookup yields CDR1 SGHRS and CDR2 YFSETQ. Trimming took 4 bases from V and 6 from J; bases not matched to a gene: 8. CDR3 bases: TGCGCCAGCAGCCCGACCGGGACTAGCGGATCCGGGGAGCTGTTTTTT. Its protein product is CASSPTGTSGSGELFF.

The V call is TRBV27, the J call TRBJ1-6; maybe TRBD1 (6 bases). CDR3 length: 15 residues. V was pared by 2 bases and J by 7 bases, with 12 bases between. Germline V gene sequence: CDR1 MNHEY, CDR2 SMNVEV (reference sequence). This CDR3 is CASSLLWDINSPLHF. The DNA of the CDR3 is TGTGCCAGCAGTTTACTGTGGGACATAAATTCACCCCTCCACTTT.

V gene TRBV6-1 combines with J gene TRBJ2-6, with 7 positions matching TRBD1. Germline CDR1 reads MNHNS; CDR2 reads SASEGT. The CDR3 spans 19 residues. The trim removed 1 base at V and 0 bases at J, leaving 9 bases unmatched. In nucleotides, the CDR3 is TGTGCCAGCAGTGAAGTAGGGACAGTCTCTCTCTCTGGGGCCAACGTCCTGACTTTC. Translated: CASSEVGTVSLSGANVLTF.

The genes are TRBV7-9 and TRBJ1-5, with a tentative D call TRBD1 (6 bases). The CDR3 is 13 amino acids. Per germline, CDR1 SEHNR and CDR2 FQNEAQ (reference sequence). The V gene lost 6 bases and the J gene lost 9 bases, with 15 bases spanning the gap. CDR3 in amino acids: CASSQGGFRPQHF. The CDR3 region has the DNA TGTGCCAGCAGTCAAGGGGGATTCCGGCCCCAGCATTTT. The variable domain in full, with the rest retrieved from reference TRBV7-9 and TRBJ1-5, is DTGVSQNPRHKITKRGQNVTFRCDPISEHNRLYWYRQTLGQGPEFLTYFQNEAQLEKSRLLSDRFSAERPKGSFSTLEIQRTEQGDSAMYLCASSQGGFRPQHFGDGTRLSIL.

This chain connects TRBV5-6 to TRBJ1-4, with D maybe TRBD1 (5 bases). V shed 1 base and J shed 7 bases, with 8 bases lying between them. Germline lookup yields CDR1 SGHDT and CDR2 YYEEEE. This CDR3 has 13 residues. CDR3 protein: CASSLPGVEKLFF. The DNA of the CDR3 is TGTGCCAGCAGCTTGCCGGGGGTTGAAAAACTGTTTTTT.

V is TRBV10-3 and J is TRBJ2-5; 8 nucleotides align to TRBD2. V gave up 10 bases and J gave up 14 bases; unmatched junction bases: 15. The germline V gene has CDR1 ENHRY and CDR2 SYGVKD. This CDR3 has 12 amino acids. CDR3: CATAALAGRQYF. CDR3 nucleotides: TGTGCCACGGCCGCGCTAGCGGGCCGACAATACTTC.

The genes are TRBV9 and TRBJ1-6; D remains ambiguous. This CDR3 spans 15 amino acids. CDR1 and CDR2 (germline): SGDLS, YYNGEE. The V end was cut by 4 bases, the J end by 6 bases, with 14 bases between. The CDR3 here is CASSPSWVFNSPLHF. CDR3 DNA sequence: TGTGCCAGCAGCCCTAGTTGGGTTTTTAATTCACCCCTCCACTTT. Variable domain in full (rest from reference TRBV9 and TRBJ1-6): DSGVTQTPKHLITATGQRVTLRCSPRSGDLSVYWYQQSLDQGLQFLIQYYNGEERAKGNILERFSAQQFPDLHSELNLSSLELGDSALYFCASSPSWVFNSPLHFGNGTRLTVT.

The chain recombines TRBV7-3 with TRBJ2-1; TRBD2 matches at 13 bases. Trimming at V came to 3 bases and at J to 9 bases, leaving 11 bases not matched to a gene. The CDR3 covers 17 residues. CDR1 SGHTA and CDR2 FQGTGA come from the germline V gene. The CDR3 DNA follows: TGTGCCAGCAGCTTCCTAAGGACTAGCGGGAGCGGCGGTGAGCAGTTCTTC. Amino acids: CASSFLRTSGSGGEQFF.

In DNA, the CDR3 is TGTGCCAGCAGCCCTAGCGGCCTAGCCAAAAACATTCAGTACTTC. It codes for CASSPSGLAKNIQYF. The chain carries TRBV27 and TRBJ2-4; 7 bases map to TRBD2. Germline CDR1 is MNHEY and CDR2 is SMNVEV (reference sequence). The CDR3 extends over 15 amino acids. With V trimmed by 6 bases and J by 0 bases, 5 bases remained unmatched.

The V call is TRBV6-5, the J call TRBJ2-5; D is perhaps TRBD1 (6 bases). V was shortened by 6 bases and J by 2 bases, with 13 bases between the two germline ends. Germline V gene data show CDR1 as MNHEY and CDR2 as SVGAGI. CDR3 length: 14 amino acids. This chain's CDR3 is CASRPWTEQETQYF. The DNA for the CDR3 is TGTGCCAGCAGACCTTGGACAGAACAAGAGACCCAGTACTTC.

The rearrangement joins TRBV28 to TRBJ1-1; D perhaps matches TRBD1 (6 bases). Germline loops: CDR1 MDHEN, CDR2 SYDVKM. V lost 5 bases and J 3 bases, leaving 16 bases between the germline ends. CDR3 length equals 15 residues. As DNA, the CDR3 is TGTGCCAGCAGTCCCTGGACAGACCCTTACACTGAAGCTTTCTTT. Amino acid sequence: CASSPWTDPYTEAFF.

This CDR3 reads CASSPSGNEQYF. Here the CDR3 DNA reads TGTGCCAGCTCACCGAGCGGGAACGAGCAGTACTTC. The chain has TRBV18 and TRBJ2-7; 7 bases are a match to TRBD2. Trimming cost V 3 bases and J 5 bases; bases outside gene matches: 1. Germline CDR1 is KGHSH and CDR2 is LQKENI. This CDR3 comprises 12 residues. Filled out from reference TRBV18 and TRBJ2-7, the complete variable domain reads NAGVMQNPRHLVRRRGQEARLRCSPMKGHSHVYWYRQLPEEGLKFMVYLQKENIIDESGMPKERFSAEFPKEGPSILRIQQVVRGDSAAYFCASSPSGNEQYFGPGTRLTVT.